This record concerns one T cell receptor (beta chain) sequence. This clone was recorded a few times. The target of this receptor is not known. No clone much larger than this one lies a single base away; base qualities are absent. Samples from volunteer blood donors who had recovered from COVID-19 were contributed by a second Seattle source. The collaborating institutions used their own protocols to collect whole blood in K2EDTA tubes. Collaborator samples were shipped for TCRbeta analysis as frozen whole blood, isolated PBMCs, or DNA extracted from either sample type. This sample was taken from a study of blood T cell repertoires in COVID-19 (dated by TCRdb to 2018 to 2021). About the study as a whole: Samples from collaborators originated in the United States, Italy and Spain and spanned both the acute and convalescent phases of COVID-19. Nearly every sample came with metadata listing a de-identified subject ID, COVID-19 status, age in years and sex. The repertoires were made available in a free public database intended to serve as a resource for research on the immune response to SARS-CoV-2. Deeply sampled blood TCRbeta repertoires from subjects exposed to, actively infected with, or recovered from COVID-19 were included in the dataset. Where available, HLA class I and class II types were obtained from metadata supplied by the sample provider rather than from assay-based typing. The samples were drawn from the first 160 participants of the ongoing ImmuneRACE study and from 1,254 subjects provided by 6 global collaborators. The material from the prospective study consisted of cDNA or gDNA derived from T cells, B-cell-depleted T cells, or PBMCs.

Deletion took 4 bases off V and 0 bases off J, with a span of 22 bases between the germline ends. There are 18 amino acids in the CDR3, from cysteine to phenylalanine inclusive. Just the 54-base CDR3 DNA is kept, in frame starting at base 1. CDR1 is given as SGHKS and CDR2 as YYEKEE, both from the germline V gene (reference sequence). TCRbeta CDR3 regions were amplified from genomic DNA using the immunoSEQ Assay, a bias-controlled multiplex PCR. In the original analysis: The number of nucleated cells in each sample was estimated from the amplification of reference gene primers within the assay. To quantify the absolute abundance of each unique TCRbeta CDR3 rearrangement, sequence reads were collapsed and filtered. For each sample, productive Simpson clonality was calculated as the square root of Simpson's diversity index across productive rearrangements. As stored in TCRdb, this immuneACCESS dataset retains in-frame rearrangements with V and J assigned. A fraction of the clones does not appear; measured against another copy, unresolved V genes explain less than half of the discrepancy, and the remainder lacks a known reason. Clone size and the V and J calls come from that table; the DNA yielded D and trimming. This sample comprises around 270,000 clones, 80% to 85% of them detected only once. The ten largest make up more than 1.5% of the sample.

General study outcomes and caveats: The amount of clinical and demographic metadata varied by source and participant and was provided uncurated.

The sequencing sample was made of peripheral blood. The clonotype was recovered from a woman in her forties who had recovered from COVID-19. The V and J segments used are TRBV5-5 and TRBJ1-1; the D region possibly corresponds to TRBD1 (6 bases align). The CDR3 here reads CASSPLASRGAMNTEAFF. The nucleotide sequence is TGTGCCAGCAGCCCGCTTGCAAGCCGGGGGGCAATGAACACTGAAGCTTTCTTT.